This T cell receptor (beta chain) was sequenced during a study of T-cell memory formation after mild COVID-19. About the study: The TCR clusters were mostly specific to one donor.

TCRdb used MiXCR to reprocess the 5' RACE reads, holding one entry per CDR3 protein. The table lists about 410,000 distinct CDR3 sequences, 20% to 25% of them singletons, with roughly 13% in the top ten. The ends were cut back, 8 bases at V and 6 bases at J, with 22 bases in the middle. Germline CDR1 and CDR2: SGHTA and FQGTGA. The CDR3 is 15 residues long. This clonotype was observed a few times. Input material: PBMCs or a T cell subset sorted from them (not recorded which). The chain carries TRBV7-3 and TRBJ1-1, with D maybe TRBD1 (6 bases). The clonotype was recovered from an adult woman who had mild COVID-19 (a few samples of this study predate the infection). Cell type and time point are not known. The CDR3: CASRQGNRASAEAFF. The CDR3 DNA sequence: TGTGCCAGCCGACAAGGGAACAGGGCATCGGCTGAAGCTTTCTTT.